The rows below give T cell receptor beta chains drawn from one sample of a study of patients and donors after allogeneic stem cell transplantation. One entry per CDR3 protein, called by TCRdb with MiXCR from the RT-PCR reads. The sample shows hundreds of thousands of distinct CDR3 sequences, 35% to 45% of them seen only once. Specimen: blood, either unsorted or a sorted T cell fraction (not recorded which). The receptors originated from a human donor who was either an allogeneic HSCT recipient or a stem cell or donor lymphocyte infusion donor (not recorded which). It is not recorded whose cells these are; they may come from a transplant donor. CDR3s include the opening cysteine and the closing phenylalanine or tryptophan. The D gene is left open where the match is weak. The size of a clone is reported for some rows only, either as once, few or many, or as a class for expanded clones.

>TRBV5-1|-|-|TRBJ1-2
CASSLGEDGYTF
TGCGCCAGCAGCTTGGGAGAGGATGGCTACACCTTC
>TRBV11-2|-|-|TRBJ2-7
CASSLGPMGSYEQYF
TGTGCCAGCAGCTTAGGACCGATGGGCAGCTACGAGCAGTACTTC
>TRBV4-2|-|-|TRBJ1-2
CASSQDFRDYGYTF
TGTGCCAGCAGCCAAGACTTCAGGGACTATGGCTACACCTTC
>TRBV15|-|TRBD1|TRBJ1-2
CATSRAHGQGDYGYTF
TGTGCCACCAGCAGGGCCCATGGACAGGGGGACTATGGCTACACCTTC
>TRBV4-2|-|-|TRBJ1-2
CASSQDQGLGYTF
TGTGCCAGCAGCCAAGACCAAGGTCTTGGCTACACCTTC
>TRBV20-1|-|TRBD2|TRBJ2-4
CSARDAGGVPKNIQYF
TGCAGTGCTAGAGATGCGGGGGGCGTCCCTAAAAACATTCAGTACTTC
>TRBV29-1|-|TRBD1|TRBJ1-1
CSVGETGVNTEAFF
TGCAGCGTTGGGGAAACAGGGGTGAACACTGAAGCTTTCTTT
>TRBV29-1|medium-sized|-|TRBJ2-7
CSVGRRYEQYF
TGCAGCGTTGGTCGAAGATACGAGCAGTACTTC
>TRBV10-3|-|TRBD2|TRBJ2-1
CATKTLAGGFSYNEQFF
TGTGCCACGAAAACTCTAGCGGGGGGCTTCTCCTACAATGAGCAGTTCTTC
>TRBV29-1|few|-|TRBJ2-5
CSVAGTVQETQYF
TGCAGCGTCGCCGGCACGGTTCAAGAGACCCAGTACTTC